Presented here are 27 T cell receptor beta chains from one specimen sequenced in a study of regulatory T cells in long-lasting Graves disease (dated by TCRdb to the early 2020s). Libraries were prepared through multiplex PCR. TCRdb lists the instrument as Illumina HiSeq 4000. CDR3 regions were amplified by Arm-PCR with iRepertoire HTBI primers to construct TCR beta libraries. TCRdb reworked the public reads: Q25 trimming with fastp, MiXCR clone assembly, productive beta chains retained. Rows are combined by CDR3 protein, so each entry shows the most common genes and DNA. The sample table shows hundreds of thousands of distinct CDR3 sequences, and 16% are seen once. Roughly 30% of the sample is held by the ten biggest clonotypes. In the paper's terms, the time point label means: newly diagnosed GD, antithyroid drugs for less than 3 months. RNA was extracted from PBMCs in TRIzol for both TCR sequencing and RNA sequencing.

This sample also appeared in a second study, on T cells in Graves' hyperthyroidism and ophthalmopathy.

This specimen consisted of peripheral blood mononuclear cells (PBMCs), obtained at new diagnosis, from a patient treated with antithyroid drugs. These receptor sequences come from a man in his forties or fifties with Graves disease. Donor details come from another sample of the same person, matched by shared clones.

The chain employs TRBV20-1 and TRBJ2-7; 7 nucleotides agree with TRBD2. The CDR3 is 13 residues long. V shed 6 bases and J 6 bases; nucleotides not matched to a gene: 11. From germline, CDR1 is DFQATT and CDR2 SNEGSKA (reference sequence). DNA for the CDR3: TGCAGTGCAGCCCGAGCGGGGCAGGGCGAGCAGTACTTC. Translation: CSAARAGQGEQYF.

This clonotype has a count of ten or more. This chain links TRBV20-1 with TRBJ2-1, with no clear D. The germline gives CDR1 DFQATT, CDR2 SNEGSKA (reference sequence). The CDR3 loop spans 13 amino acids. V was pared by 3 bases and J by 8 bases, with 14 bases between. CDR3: CSASFQSSYEQFF. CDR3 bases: TGCAGTGCTAGCTTCCAATCCTCGTATGAGCAGTTCTTC.

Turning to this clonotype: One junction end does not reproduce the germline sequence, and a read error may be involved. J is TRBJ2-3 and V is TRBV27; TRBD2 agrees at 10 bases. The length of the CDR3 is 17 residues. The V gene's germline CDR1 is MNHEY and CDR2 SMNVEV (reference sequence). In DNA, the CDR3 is TGTGCCAGCAGTATACGGAAAACTAGCGGGGCCACAGTTACGCAGTATTTT. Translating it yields CASSIRKTSGATVTQYF.

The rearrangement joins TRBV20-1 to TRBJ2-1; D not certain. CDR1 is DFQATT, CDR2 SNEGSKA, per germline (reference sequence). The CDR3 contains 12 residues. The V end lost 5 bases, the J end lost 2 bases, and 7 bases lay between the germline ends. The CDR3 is CSAPGPYNEQFF. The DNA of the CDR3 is TGCAGTGCTCCCGGACCCTACAATGAGCAGTTCTTC.

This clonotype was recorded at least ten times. CDR3 DNA sequence: TGCAGTGCGGAGGGACCGATGAACACTGAAGCTTTCTTT. The encoded protein is CSAEGPMNTEAFF. This chain uses TRBV20-1 with TRBJ1-1; perhaps TRBD1 as D (5 bases). This CDR3 has 13 residues. The germline V gene has CDR1 DFQATT and CDR2 SNEGSKA (reference sequence). V dropped 6 bases and J dropped 0 bases, with 11 bases sitting between them.

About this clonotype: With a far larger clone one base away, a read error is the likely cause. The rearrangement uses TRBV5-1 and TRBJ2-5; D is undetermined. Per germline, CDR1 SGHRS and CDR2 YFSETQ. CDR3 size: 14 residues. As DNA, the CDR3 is TGTGCCAGCTCCGGCAGGTCCAGTAAAGGGACCCAGTACTTC. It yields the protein CASSGRSSKGTQYF.

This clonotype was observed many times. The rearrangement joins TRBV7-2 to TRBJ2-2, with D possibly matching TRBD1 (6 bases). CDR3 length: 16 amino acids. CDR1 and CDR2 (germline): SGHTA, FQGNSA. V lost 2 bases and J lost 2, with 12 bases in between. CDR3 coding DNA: TGTGCCAGCAGCTTACGCCAGGGGTCAAACACCGGGGAGCTGTTTTTT. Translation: CASSLRQGSNTGELFF.

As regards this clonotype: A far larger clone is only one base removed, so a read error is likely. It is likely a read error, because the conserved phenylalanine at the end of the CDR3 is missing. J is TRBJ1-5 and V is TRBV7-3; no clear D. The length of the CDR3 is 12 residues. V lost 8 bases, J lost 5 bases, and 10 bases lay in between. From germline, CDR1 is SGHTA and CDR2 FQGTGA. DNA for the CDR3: TGTGCCAGCCATGCAGATTATCAGCCCCAGCATTCT. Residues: CASHADYQPQHS.

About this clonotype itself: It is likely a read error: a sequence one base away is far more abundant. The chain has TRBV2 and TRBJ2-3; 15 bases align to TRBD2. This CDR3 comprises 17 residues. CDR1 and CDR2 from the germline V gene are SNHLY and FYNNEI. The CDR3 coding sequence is TGTGCCAGCAGTTCCCGGACTAGCGGGGGGGTGACAGATACGCGGTATTTT. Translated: CASSSRTSGGVTDTRYF.

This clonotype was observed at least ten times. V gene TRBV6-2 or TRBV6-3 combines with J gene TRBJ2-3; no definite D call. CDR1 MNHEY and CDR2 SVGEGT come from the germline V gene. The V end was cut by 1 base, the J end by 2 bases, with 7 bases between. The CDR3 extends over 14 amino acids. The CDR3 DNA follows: TGTGCCAGCAGTTACTTCGCCTTCACAGATACGCAGTATTTT. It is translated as CASSYFAFTDTQYF.

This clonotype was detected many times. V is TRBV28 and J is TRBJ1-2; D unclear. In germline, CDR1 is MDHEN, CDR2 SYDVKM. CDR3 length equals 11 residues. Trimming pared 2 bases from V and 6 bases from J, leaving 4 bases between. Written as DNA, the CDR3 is TGTGCCAGCAGTTTAGGCCATGGCTACACCTTC. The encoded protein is CASSLGHGYTF.

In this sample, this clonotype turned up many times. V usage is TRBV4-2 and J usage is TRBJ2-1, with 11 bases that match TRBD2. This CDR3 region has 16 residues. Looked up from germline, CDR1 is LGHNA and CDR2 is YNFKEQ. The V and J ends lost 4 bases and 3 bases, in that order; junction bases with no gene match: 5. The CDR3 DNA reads TGTGCCAGCAGCCCCCCGACTAGCGGGAACTACAATGAGCAGTTCTTC. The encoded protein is CASSPPTSGNYNEQFF.

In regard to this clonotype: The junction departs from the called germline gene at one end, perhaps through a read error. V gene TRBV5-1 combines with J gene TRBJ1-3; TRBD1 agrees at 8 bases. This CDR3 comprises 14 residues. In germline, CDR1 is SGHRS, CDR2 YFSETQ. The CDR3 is CTSSPGGDGNTIYF. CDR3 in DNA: TGCACCAGCAGCCCAGGGGGCGATGGAAACACCATATATTTT. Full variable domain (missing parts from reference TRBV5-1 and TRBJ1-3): KAGVTQTPRYLIKTRGQQVTLSCSPISGHRSVSWYQQTPGQGLQFLFEYFSETQRNKGNFPGRFSGRQFSNSRSEMNVSTLELGDSALYLCTSSPGGDGNTIYFGEGSWLTVV.

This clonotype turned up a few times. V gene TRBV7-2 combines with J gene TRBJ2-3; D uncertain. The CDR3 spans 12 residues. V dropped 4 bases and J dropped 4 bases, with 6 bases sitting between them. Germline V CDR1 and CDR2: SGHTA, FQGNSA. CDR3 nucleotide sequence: TGTGCCAGCAGCTCGTACTCAGATACGCAGTATTTT. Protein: CASSSYSDTQYF.

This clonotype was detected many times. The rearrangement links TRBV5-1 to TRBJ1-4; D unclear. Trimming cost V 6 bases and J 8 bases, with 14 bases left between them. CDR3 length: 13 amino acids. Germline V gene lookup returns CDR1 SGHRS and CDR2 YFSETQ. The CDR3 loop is CASTDWAEEKLFF. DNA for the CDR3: TGCGCCAGCACGGACTGGGCGGAAGAAAAACTGTTTTTT.

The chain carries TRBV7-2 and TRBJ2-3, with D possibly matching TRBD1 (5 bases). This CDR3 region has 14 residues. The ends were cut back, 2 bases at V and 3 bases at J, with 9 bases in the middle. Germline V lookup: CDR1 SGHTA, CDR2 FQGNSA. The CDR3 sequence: CASSLRQITDTQYF. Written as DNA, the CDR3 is TGTGCCAGCAGCTTACGACAGATTACAGATACGCAGTATTTT. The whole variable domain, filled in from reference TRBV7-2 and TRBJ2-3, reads GAGVSQSPSNKVTEKGKDVELRCDPISGHTALYWYRQSLGQGLEFLIYFQGNSAPDKSGLPSDRFSAERTGGSVSTLTIQRTQQEDSAVYLCASSLRQITDTQYFGPGTRLTVL.

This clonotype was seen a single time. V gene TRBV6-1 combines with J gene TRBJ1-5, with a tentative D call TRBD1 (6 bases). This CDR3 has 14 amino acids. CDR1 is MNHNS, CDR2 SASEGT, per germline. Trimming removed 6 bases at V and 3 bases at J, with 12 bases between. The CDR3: CASSVGTINQPQHF. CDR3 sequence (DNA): TGTGCCAGCAGCGTGGGGACAATCAATCAGCCCCAGCATTTT.

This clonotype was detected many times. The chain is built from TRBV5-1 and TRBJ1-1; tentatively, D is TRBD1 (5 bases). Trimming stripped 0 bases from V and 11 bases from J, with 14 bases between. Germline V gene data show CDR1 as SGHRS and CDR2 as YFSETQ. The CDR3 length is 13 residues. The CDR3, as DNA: TGCGCCAGCAGCTTGGGTTCGCAGGGCCAGGCTTTCTTT. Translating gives CASSLGSQGQAFF.

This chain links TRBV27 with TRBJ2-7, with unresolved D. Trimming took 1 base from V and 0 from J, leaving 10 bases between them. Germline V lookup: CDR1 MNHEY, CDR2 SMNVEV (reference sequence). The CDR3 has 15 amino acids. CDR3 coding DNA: TGTGCCAGCAGTTTATTTTCCTCGACCTCCTACGAGCAGTACTTC. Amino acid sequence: CASSLFSSTSYEQYF.

The DNA of the CDR3 is TGCGCCAGCAGCCGACGATCCGGGACAGGGGCCGACGAGCAGTACTTC. Translation: CASSRRSGTGADEQYF. The genes are TRBV4-3 and TRBJ2-7; 10 nucleotides match TRBD1. This CDR3 spans 16 amino acids. Germline V CDR1 and CDR2: LGHNA, YSLEER. With V trimmed by 4 bases and J by 5 bases, 11 bases remained unmatched.

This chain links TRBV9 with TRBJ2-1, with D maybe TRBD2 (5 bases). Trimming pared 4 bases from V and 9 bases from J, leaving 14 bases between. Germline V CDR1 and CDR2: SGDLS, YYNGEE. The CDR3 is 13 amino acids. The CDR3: CASSLGPRGEQFF. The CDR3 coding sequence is TGTGCCAGCAGCCTTGGGCCCCGGGGTGAGCAGTTCTTC.

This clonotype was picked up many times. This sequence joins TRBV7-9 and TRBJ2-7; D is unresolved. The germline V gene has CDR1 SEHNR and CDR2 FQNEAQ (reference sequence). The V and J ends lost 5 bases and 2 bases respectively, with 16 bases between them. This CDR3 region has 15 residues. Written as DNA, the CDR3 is TGTGCCAGCAGCGGACGGACCGACATACCCTACGAGCAGTACTTC. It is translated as CASSGRTDIPYEQYF. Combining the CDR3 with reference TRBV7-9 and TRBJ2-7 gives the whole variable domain DTGVSQNPRHKITKRGQNVTFRCDPISEHNRLYWYRQTLGQGPEFLTYFQNEAQLEKSRLLSDRFSAERPKGSFSTLEIQRTEQGDSAMYLCASSGRTDIPYEQYFGPGTRLTVT.

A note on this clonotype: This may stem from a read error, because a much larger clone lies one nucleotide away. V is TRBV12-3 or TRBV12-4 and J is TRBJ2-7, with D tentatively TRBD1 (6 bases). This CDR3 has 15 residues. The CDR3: CASSLGRDTLDERYF. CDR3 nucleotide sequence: TGTGCCAGCAGTTTAGGCCGGGACACCCTTGACGAGCGGTACTTC.

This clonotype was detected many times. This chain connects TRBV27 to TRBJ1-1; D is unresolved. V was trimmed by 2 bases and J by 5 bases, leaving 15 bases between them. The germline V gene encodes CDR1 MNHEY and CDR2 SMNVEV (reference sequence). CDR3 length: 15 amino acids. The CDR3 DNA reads TGTGCCAGCAGTTTAAGAGGATACCTGATTACTGAAGCTTTCTTT. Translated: CASSLRGYLITEAFF.

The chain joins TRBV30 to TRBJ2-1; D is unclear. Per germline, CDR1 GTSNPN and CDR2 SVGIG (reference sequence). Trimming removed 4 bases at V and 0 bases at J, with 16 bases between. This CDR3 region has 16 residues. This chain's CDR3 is CAWKQLRASSYNEQFF. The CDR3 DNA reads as TGTGCCTGGAAACAGTTACGGGCGAGCTCCTACAATGAGCAGTTCTTC.

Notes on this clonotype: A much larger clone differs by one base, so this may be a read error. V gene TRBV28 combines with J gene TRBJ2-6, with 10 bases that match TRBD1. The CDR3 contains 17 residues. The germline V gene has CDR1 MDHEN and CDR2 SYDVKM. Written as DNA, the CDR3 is TGTGCCACCCGAAGGACAGGGGGAAACTCTGGGGCCAACGCCCTGACTTTC. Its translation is CATRRTGGNSGANALTF.

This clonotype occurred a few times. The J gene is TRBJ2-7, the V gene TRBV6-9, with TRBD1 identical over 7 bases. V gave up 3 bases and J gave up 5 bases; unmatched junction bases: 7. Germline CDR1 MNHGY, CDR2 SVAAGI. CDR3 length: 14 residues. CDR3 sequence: CASSYGQVRDEQYF. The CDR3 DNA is TGTGCCAGCAGTTACGGACAGGTCCGAGACGAGCAGTACTTC.